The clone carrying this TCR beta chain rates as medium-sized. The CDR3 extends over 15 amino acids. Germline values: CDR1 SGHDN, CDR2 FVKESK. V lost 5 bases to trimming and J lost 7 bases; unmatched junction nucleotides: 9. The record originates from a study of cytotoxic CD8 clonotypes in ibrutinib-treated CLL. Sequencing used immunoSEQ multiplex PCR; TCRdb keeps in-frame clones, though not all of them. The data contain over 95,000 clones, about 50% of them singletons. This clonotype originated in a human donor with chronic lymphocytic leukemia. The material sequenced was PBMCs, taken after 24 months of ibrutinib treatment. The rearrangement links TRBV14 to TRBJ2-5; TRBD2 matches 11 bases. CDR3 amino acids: CASSYLAGGDRTQYF. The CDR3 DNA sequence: TGTGCCAGCAGCTATCTAGCGGGGGGAGACAGGACCCAGTACTTC.